Listed here are 27 T cell receptor beta chains from one sample, sequenced in a study of yellow fever vaccine responses in identical twins. TCRdb reanalysed the RT-PCR reads using MiXCR and keeps one entry per CDR3 protein. The sample lists 250 to 350 distinct CDR3 sequences; roughly 64% were seen once. The specimen was T cells from blood (PBMCs), unsorted or a sorted subset (not recorded which), collected before or after yellow fever vaccination (not recorded which). These receptor sequences come from a female donor who received the yellow fever vaccine.

A few counts support this clonotype. This sequence joins TRBV6-2 or TRBV6-3 and TRBJ1-2, with D hard to call. The CDR3 is 14 residues long. With 0 bases removed from V and 8 bases from J, the gap between germline ends came to 13 bases. The germline V gene encodes CDR1 MNHEY and CDR2 SVGEGT. CDR3 sequence: CASSYSRPISGYTF. CDR3 sequence (DNA): TGTGCCAGCAGTTACTCGAGACCTATATCCGGCTACACCTTC.

This clonotype was detected a few times. The chain uses TRBV23-1 and TRBJ1-2, with unresolved D. TRBV23-1 counts as an open reading frame of uncertain function. CDR3 length equals 12 residues. V dropped 10 bases and J dropped 0 bases, with 9 bases sitting between them. CDR3 amino acids: CAKKGANYGYTF. CDR3 coding DNA: TGCGCCAAAAAGGGAGCTAACTATGGCTACACCTTC.

The V call is TRBV4-1, the J call TRBJ2-7; D unclear. CDR1 and CDR2 (germline): MGHRA, YSYEKL. Deletions cut 1 base from V and 0 bases from J, with 10 bases between. This CDR3 comprises 15 residues. CDR3 sequence (DNA): TGCGCCAGCAGCCAAGTAGTCAGTAGCTCCTACGAGCAGTACTTC. It yields the protein CASSQVVSSSYEQYF.

The CDR3 region is CASSSRLAGLNEQYF. CDR3 in DNA: TGTGCCAGCAGCTCGCGACTAGCGGGACTCAACGAGCAGTACTTC. The chain uses TRBV11-1 and TRBJ2-7, with 11 bases identical to TRBD2. V gave up 4 bases and J gave up 5 bases; unmatched junction bases: 7. The germline CDR1 and CDR2 sequences are SGHAT and FQDESV (reference sequence). This CDR3 has 15 residues.

V and J are TRBV23-1 and TRBJ1-1; 9 bases are a match to TRBD1. TRBV23-1 is an ORF, and what it does is uncertain. This CDR3 contains 16 residues. J lost 5 bases, V lost 1 base, and 8 bases had no gene match. CDR3 loop: CASSQYRGPVRTEAFF. CDR3 DNA sequence: TGCGCCAGCAGTCAATACAGGGGGCCGGTTCGAACTGAAGCTTTCTTT.

V is TRBV29-1 and J is TRBJ2-1, with 9 bases matching TRBD1. Looked up from germline, CDR1 is SQVTM and CDR2 is ANQGSEA. V lost 4 bases to trimming and J lost 14 bases; unmatched junction nucleotides: 6. The length of the CDR3 is 11 residues. This CDR3 reads CSVVGTGRKFF. DNA of the CDR3: TGCAGCGTTGTCGGGACAGGGCGGAAGTTCTTC.

The CDR3 nucleotides read TGTGCCAGCGGGACAGGAGTTATTCCCAACAATGAGCAGTTCTTC. Protein: CASGTGVIPNNEQFF. The V gene is TRBV27, the J gene TRBJ2-1; 8 bases map to TRBD1. This CDR3 spans 15 amino acids. With 8 bases clipped from V and 5 bases from J, the junction kept 11 bases outside the gene matches. CDR1 is MNHEY and CDR2 is SMNVEV in the germline V gene (reference sequence).

The chain is built from TRBV12-3 or TRBV12-4 and TRBJ1-1, with D tentatively TRBD1 (5 bases). V was clipped by 3 bases and J by 1 base, with 9 bases between them. There are 14 residues in the CDR3. The CDR3, as DNA: TGTGCCAGCAGTTTGGGGCAAACGAACACTGAAGCTTTCTTT. Amino acid sequence: CASSLGQTNTEAFF.

This clonotype was counted once. The rearrangement links TRBV7-9 to TRBJ2-7; maybe TRBD1 (5 bases). This CDR3 contains 13 residues. CDR1 and CDR2 from the germline V gene are SEHNR and FQNEAQ (reference sequence). Between the trimmed V and J ends, which lost 5 bases and 5 bases, there was a span of 13 bases. CDR3 residues: CASSGHYMDEQYV. The CDR3 nucleotides are TGTGCCAGCAGCGGACACTACATGGACGAGCAGTACGTC.

The sample holds one count of this clonotype. The chain has TRBV23-1 and TRBJ2-7, with TRBD2 matching 10 bases. TRBV23-1 is annotated as an ORF whose role is uncertain. The CDR3 consists of 16 residues. V lost 4 bases, J lost 3 bases, and 9 bases stayed unmatched. The CDR3 reads CASSRVLAGVDYEQYF. For the CDR3, the DNA is TGCGCCAGCAGTCGGGTCCTAGCGGGAGTAGACTACGAGCAGTACTTC.

This sequence joins TRBV18 and TRBJ2-7; 8 nucleotides match TRBD2. Trimming took 6 bases from V and 5 from J; bases not matched to a gene: 6. This CDR3 is built from 13 residues. The V gene's germline CDR1 is KGHSH and CDR2 LQKENI. As DNA, the CDR3 is TGTGCCAGCTCGGGCGGGGGGTCCCACGAGCAGTACTTC. Translating gives CASSGGGSHEQYF. Full variable domain (missing parts from reference TRBV18 and TRBJ2-7): NAGVMQNPRHLVRRRGQEARLRCSPMKGHSHVYWYRQLPEEGLKFMVYLQKENIIDESGMPKERFSAEFPKEGPSILRIQQVVRGDSAAYFCASSGGGSHEQYFGPGTRLTVT.

The chain links TRBV6-1 to TRBJ1-2; D ambiguous. This CDR3 region has 14 residues. CDR1 is MNHNS, CDR2 SASEGT, per germline. The germline V and J ends were trimmed by 5 bases and 4 bases, with 14 bases remaining between them. Here the CDR3 DNA reads TGTGCCAGCAGTCCGACCCAATCCGGCTATGGCTACACCTTC. Protein sequence: CASSPTQSGYGYTF.

This clonotype was picked up a small number of times. This chain links TRBV4-2 with TRBJ1-1; 7 nucleotides match TRBD1. This CDR3 is built from 14 residues. J lost 7 bases, V lost 6 bases, and 11 bases had no gene match. Germline CDR1 is LGHNA and CDR2 is YNFKEQ. CDR3 amino acids: CASSLRGRVGEAFF. The CDR3 DNA is TGTGCCAGCAGTCTTAGGGGGCGCGTGGGTGAAGCTTTCTTT.

This chain joins TRBV2 and TRBJ2-1, with D possibly called TRBD1 or TRBD2 (5 bases each). Germline CDR1 and CDR2: SNHLY and FYNNEI. The CDR3 extends over 16 amino acids. The germline V and J ends were trimmed by 5 bases and 0 bases, with 14 bases remaining between them. The CDR3 nucleotides are TGTGCCAGCAGTAATCGGGACCCTAGCTCCTACAATGAGCAGTTCTTC. It specifies CASSNRDPSSYNEQFF.

The count of this clonotype is one. V is TRBV2 and J is TRBJ2-1; 9 bases match TRBD2. Germline V gene lookup returns CDR1 SNHLY and CDR2 FYNNEI. This CDR3 has 14 residues. Trimming took 10 bases from V and 3 from J; bases not matched to a gene: 7. The CDR3 reads CATPPSGNYNEQFF. In DNA form, the CDR3 reads TGTGCCACCCCTCCTAGCGGGAACTACAATGAGCAGTTCTTC.

This chain uses TRBV23-1 with TRBJ1-5; 8 bases are shared with TRBD1. TRBV23-1 is sorted into the ORF group, with uncertain function. This CDR3 contains 17 residues. The V gene end was trimmed by 2 bases and the J gene end by 6 bases; junction bases not matched to a gene: 12. The CDR3: CASSQPRVDRGVQPQHF. CDR3 sequence (DNA): TGCGCCAGCAGTCAACCCCGCGTTGACAGGGGAGTTCAGCCCCAGCATTTT.

The chain has TRBV6-4 and TRBJ1-5; D perhaps matches TRBD1 (5 bases). CDR3 length: 13 residues. Looked up from germline, CDR1 is MRHNA and CDR2 is SNTAGT. The V end was cut by 0 bases, the J end by 7 bases, with 7 bases between. The CDR3 region has the DNA TGTGCCAGCAGTGACTCCTGGGGCCAGCCCCAGCATTTT. Translating gives CASSDSWGQPQHF.

This rearrangement joins TRBV9 to TRBJ1-5; maybe TRBD1 (5 bases). The ends were cut back, 5 bases at V and 11 bases at J, with 20 bases in the middle. This CDR3 region has 14 residues. CDR1 is SGDLS and CDR2 is YYNGEE in the germline V gene. This chain's CDR3 is CASSSGRGWSAQHF. The CDR3 DNA reads as TGTGCCAGCAGTAGTGGGAGGGGTTGGTCAGCCCAGCATTTT. Together with reference TRBV9 and TRBJ1-5, the CDR3 gives the full variable domain: DSGVTQTPKHLITATGQRVTLRCSPRSGDLSVYWYQQSLDQGLQFLIQYYNGEERAKGNILERFSAQQFPDLHSELNLSSLELGDSALYFCASSSGRGWSAQHFGDGTRLSIL.

In its sample, this clonotype was seen a few times. This chain uses TRBV7-9 with TRBJ1-5; D uncertain. From germline, CDR1 is SEHNR and CDR2 FQNEAQ (reference sequence). V was trimmed by 1 base and J by 0 bases, leaving 16 bases between them. The CDR3 runs 18 residues. The DNA of the CDR3 is TGTGCCAGCAGCTTAGATGTAGTCGACACTTATAGCAATCAGCCCCAGCATTTT. This encodes CASSLDVVDTYSNQPQHF.

This clonotype is termed hyperexpanded. The chain carries TRBV4-1 and TRBJ1-2, with TRBD1 as a possible D gene (5 bases). Trimming took off 1 base at V and 4 bases at J, with 13 bases between the two ends. Germline V gives CDR1 MGHRA, CDR2 YSYEKL. This CDR3 spans 15 amino acids. The CDR3: CASSQVAGTSYGYTF. For the CDR3, the DNA is TGCGCCAGCAGCCAAGTGGCAGGGACCAGCTATGGCTACACCTTC.

The table lists this clonotype with a few counts. The chain carries TRBV23-1 and TRBJ1-1, with D possibly matching TRBD1 (6 bases). TRBV23-1 is placed among ORFs of uncertain function. The CDR3 runs to 14 residues. V gave up 5 bases and J gave up 6 bases, with 16 bases separating them. DNA for the CDR3: TGCGCCAGCAGTAGCGGGGGGCGGGGTGCTGAAGCTTTCTTT. It encodes CASSSGGRGAEAFF.

The V and J genes are TRBV7-3 and TRBJ2-3; 9 bases align to TRBD2. The CDR3 spans 16 residues. Trimming cost V 0 bases and J 3 bases; bases outside gene matches: 4. Germline CDR1 reads SGHTA; CDR2 reads FQGTGA. The CDR3 region is CASSLTGSGGTDTQYF. The CDR3 region has the DNA TGTGCCAGCAGCTTAACGGGTAGCGGGGGAACAGATACGCAGTATTTT.

The chain employs TRBV23-1 and TRBJ1-2; D perhaps matches TRBD1 (5 bases). TRBV23-1 is flagged as an ORF with uncertain function. Trimming left V 10 bases short and J 14 bases short, with 14 bases between. The CDR3 covers 9 residues. CDR3 coding DNA: TGCGCCATGGGATCAGGGTTAACCTTC. Translation gives CAMGSGLTF.

This clonotype has a handful of counts. The rearrangement links TRBV10-1 to TRBJ1-1; 10 nucleotides agree with TRBD1. This CDR3 is built from 15 residues. Trimming cost V 6 bases and J 0 bases; bases outside gene matches: 4. From germline, CDR1 is WNHNN and CDR2 SYGVQD (reference sequence). CDR3 nucleotide sequence: TGCGCCAGCAGGGAGGGACAGGGGATGAACACTGAAGCTTTCTTT. This codes for CASREGQGMNTEAFF.

The table lists this clonotype with a few counts. This chain links TRBV15 with TRBJ1-1; a weak D match, TRBD1 (5 bases). Trimming took off 1 base at V and 4 bases at J, with 7 bases between the two ends. CDR3 length equals 13 residues. CDR1 is LNHNV and CDR2 is YYDKDF in the germline V gene (reference sequence). The CDR3: CATSRGGATEAFF. In nucleotides, the CDR3 is TGTGCCACCAGCAGAGGTGGGGCCACTGAAGCTTTCTTT.

The V call is TRBV12-3 or TRBV12-4, the J call TRBJ1-1, with unresolved D. V lost 0 bases and J lost 1, with 0 bases in between. The CDR3 contains 12 residues. The CDR3 protein is CASSLANTEAFF. In DNA form, the CDR3 reads TGTGCCAGCAGTTTAGCGAACACTGAAGCTTTCTTT.

The rearrangement links TRBV4-1 to TRBJ2-7, with D hard to call. CDR1 and CDR2 from the germline V gene are MGHRA and YSYEKL. The CDR3 covers 12 residues. V shed 1 base and J shed 3 bases, with 4 bases lying between them. CDR3 bases: TGCGCCAGCAGCCAAGGCGGCTACGAGCAGTACTTC. Translation gives CASSQGGYEQYF.